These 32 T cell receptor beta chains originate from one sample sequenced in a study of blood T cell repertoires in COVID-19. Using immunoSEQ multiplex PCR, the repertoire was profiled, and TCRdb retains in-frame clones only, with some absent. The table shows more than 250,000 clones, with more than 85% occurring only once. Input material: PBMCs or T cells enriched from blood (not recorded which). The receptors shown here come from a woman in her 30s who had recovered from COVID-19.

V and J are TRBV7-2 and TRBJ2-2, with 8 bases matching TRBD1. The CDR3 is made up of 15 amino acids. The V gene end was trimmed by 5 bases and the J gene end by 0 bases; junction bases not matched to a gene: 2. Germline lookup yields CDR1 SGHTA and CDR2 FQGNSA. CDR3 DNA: TGTGCCAGCAGCCGGACAGGGCCGAACACCGGGGAGCTGTTTTTT. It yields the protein CASSRTGPNTGELFF. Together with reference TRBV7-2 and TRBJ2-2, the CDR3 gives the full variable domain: GAGVSQSPSNKVTEKGKDVELRCDPISGHTALYWYRQSLGQGLEFLIYFQGNSAPDKSGLPSDRFSAERTGGSVSTLTIQRTQQEDSAVYLCASSRTGPNTGELFFGEGSRLTVL.

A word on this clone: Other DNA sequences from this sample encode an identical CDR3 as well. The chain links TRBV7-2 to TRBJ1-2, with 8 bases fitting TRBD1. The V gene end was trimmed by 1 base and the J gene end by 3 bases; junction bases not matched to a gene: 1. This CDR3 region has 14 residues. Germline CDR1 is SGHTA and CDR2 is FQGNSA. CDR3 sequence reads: CASSLDRGDYGYTF. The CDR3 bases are TGTGCCAGCAGCTTAGACAGGGGGGACTATGGCTACACCTTC. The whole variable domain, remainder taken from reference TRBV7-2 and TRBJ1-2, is GAGVSQSPSNKVTEKGKDVELRCDPISGHTALYWYRQSLGQGLEFLIYFQGNSAPDKSGLPSDRFSAERTGGSVSTLTIQRTQQEDSAVYLCASSLDRGDYGYTFGSGTRLTVV.

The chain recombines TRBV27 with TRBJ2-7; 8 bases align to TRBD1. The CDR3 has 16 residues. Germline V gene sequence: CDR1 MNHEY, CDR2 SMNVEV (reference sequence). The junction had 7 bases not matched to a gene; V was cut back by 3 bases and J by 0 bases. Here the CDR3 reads CASSFTGTGFSYEQYF. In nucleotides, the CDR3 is TGTGCCAGCAGTTTTACCGGGACAGGATTCTCCTACGAGCAGTACTTC.

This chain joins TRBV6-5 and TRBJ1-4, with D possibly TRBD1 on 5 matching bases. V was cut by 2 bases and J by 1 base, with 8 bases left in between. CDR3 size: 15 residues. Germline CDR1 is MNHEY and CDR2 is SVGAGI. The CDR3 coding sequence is TGTGCCAGCAGTTACAACGGGGGAACTAATGAAAAACTGTTTTTT. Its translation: CASSYNGGTNEKLFF.

For the CDR3, the DNA is TGTGCCAGCAGTGGGACAGACGAAAAACTGTTTTTT. Translation gives CASSGTDEKLFF. The V call is TRBV11-3, the J call TRBJ1-4, with 7 bases that match TRBD1. V lost 6 bases to trimming and J lost 8 bases; unmatched junction nucleotides: 3. This CDR3 region has 12 residues. Germline V gene lookup returns CDR1 SGHNT and CDR2 YENEEA.

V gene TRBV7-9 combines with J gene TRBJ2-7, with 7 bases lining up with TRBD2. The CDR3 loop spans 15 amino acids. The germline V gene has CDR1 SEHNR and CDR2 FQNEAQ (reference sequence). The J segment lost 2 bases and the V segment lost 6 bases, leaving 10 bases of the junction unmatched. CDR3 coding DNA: TGTGCCAGCAGGGAAACGGGGGGTGCGACCTACGAGCAGTACTTC. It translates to CASRETGGATYEQYF. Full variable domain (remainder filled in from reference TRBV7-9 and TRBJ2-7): DTGVSQNPRHKITKRGQNVTFRCDPISEHNRLYWYRQTLGQGPEFLTYFQNEAQLEKSRLLSDRFSAERPKGSFSTLEIQRTEQGDSAMYLCASRETGGATYEQYFGPGTRLTVT.

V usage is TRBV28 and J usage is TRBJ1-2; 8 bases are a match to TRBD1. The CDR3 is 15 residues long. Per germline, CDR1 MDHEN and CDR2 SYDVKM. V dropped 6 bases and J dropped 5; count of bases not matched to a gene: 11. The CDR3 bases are TGTGCCAGCAGGCATACCGGGACAGGACATTATGGCTACACCTTC. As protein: CASRHTGTGHYGYTF.

In DNA, the CDR3 is TGTGCCAGCAGTCGTAGCAATCAGCCCCAGCATTTT. It encodes CASSRSNQPQHF. The chain carries TRBV28 and TRBJ1-5; D is uncertain. CDR1 MDHEN and CDR2 SYDVKM come from the germline V gene. V was pared by 5 bases and J by 0 bases, with 2 bases between. The CDR3 extends over 12 amino acids.

In DNA form, the CDR3 reads TGTGCCAGCAGTGAAAACGCGGGACTCAGGACAGATACGCAGTATTTT. It is translated as CASSENAGLRTDTQYF. The chain has TRBV6-1 and TRBJ2-3, with D tentatively TRBD2 (6 bases). Germline CDR1 MNHNS, CDR2 SASEGT. The germline V and J ends were trimmed by 2 bases and 3 bases, with 15 bases remaining between them. This CDR3 has 16 amino acids.

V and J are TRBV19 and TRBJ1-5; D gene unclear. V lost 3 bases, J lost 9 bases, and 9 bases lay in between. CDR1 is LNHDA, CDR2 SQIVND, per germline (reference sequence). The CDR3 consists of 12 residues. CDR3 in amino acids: CASSIGVLPQHF. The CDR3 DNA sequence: TGTGCCAGTAGTATCGGGGTTCTGCCCCAGCATTTT.

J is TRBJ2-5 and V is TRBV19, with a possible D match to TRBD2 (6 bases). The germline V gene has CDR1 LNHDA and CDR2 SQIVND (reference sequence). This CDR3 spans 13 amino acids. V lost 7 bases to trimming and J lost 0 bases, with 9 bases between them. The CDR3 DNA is TGTGCCAGTAAGGCTAGCGACCAAGAGACCCAGTACTTC. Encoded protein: CASKASDQETQYF.

CDR3 DNA sequence: TGTGCCAGCAGTGAATTTGGACAGGGAACCTTTTGGAGTAATTCACCCCTCCACTTT. Its protein is CASSEFGQGTFWSNSPLHF. The chain carries TRBV6-1 and TRBJ1-6, with TRBD1 identical over 8 bases. Losses at the gene ends were 2 bases for V and 6 bases for J; bases not matched to a gene: 15. The germline gives CDR1 MNHNS, CDR2 SASEGT. This CDR3 spans 19 amino acids.

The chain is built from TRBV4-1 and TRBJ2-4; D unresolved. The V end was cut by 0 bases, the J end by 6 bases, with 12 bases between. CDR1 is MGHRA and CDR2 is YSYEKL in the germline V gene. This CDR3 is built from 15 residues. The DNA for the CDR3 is TGCGCCAGCAGCCAAGATCGTAACAGACGAAACATTCAGTACTTC. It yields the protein CASSQDRNRRNIQYF.

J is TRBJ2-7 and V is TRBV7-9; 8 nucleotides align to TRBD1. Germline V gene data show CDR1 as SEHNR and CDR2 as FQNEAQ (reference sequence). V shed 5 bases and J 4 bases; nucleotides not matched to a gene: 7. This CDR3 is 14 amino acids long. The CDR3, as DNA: TGTGCCAGCAGCCCAAGGACAGGGCCATACGAGCAGTACTTC. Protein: CASSPRTGPYEQYF. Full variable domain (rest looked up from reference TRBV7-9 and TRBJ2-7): DTGVSQNPRHKITKRGQNVTFRCDPISEHNRLYWYRQTLGQGPEFLTYFQNEAQLEKSRLLSDRFSAERPKGSFSTLEIQRTEQGDSAMYLCASSPRTGPYEQYFGPGTRLTVT.

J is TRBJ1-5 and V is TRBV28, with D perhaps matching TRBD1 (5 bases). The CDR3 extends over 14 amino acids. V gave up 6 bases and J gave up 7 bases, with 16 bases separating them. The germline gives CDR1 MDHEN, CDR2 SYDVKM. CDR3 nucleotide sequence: TGTGCCAGCAGCTGGGGCAGGGCCAGCCAGCCCCAGCATTTT. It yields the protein CASSWGRASQPQHF.

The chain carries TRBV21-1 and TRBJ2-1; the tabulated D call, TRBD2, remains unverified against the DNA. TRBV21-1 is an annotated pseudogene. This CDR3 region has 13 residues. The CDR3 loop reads CASRTSGSDEQFF. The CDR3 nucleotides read TGTGCCAGCAGGACTAGCGGGAGCGACGAGCAGTTCTTC.

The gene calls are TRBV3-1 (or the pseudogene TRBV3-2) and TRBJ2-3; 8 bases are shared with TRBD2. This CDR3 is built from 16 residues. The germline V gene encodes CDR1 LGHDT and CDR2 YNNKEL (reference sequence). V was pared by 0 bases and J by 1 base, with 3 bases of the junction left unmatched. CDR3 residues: CASSQEGAGGTDTQYF. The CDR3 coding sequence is TGTGCCAGCAGCCAAGAAGGAGCGGGGGGCACAGATACGCAGTATTTT.

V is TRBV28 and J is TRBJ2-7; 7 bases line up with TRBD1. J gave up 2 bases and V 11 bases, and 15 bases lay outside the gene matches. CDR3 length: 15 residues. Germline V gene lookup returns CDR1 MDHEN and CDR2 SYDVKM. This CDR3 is CAGASSAGGTYEQYF. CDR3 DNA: TGTGCCGGAGCCTCGTCGGCAGGGGGAACCTACGAGCAGTACTTC.

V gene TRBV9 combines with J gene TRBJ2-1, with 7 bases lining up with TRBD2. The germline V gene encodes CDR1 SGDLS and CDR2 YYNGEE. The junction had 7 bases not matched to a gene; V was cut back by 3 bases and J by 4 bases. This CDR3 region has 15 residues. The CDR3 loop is CASSAAGEIYNEQFF. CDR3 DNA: TGTGCCAGCAGCGCCGCGGGGGAGATATACAATGAGCAGTTCTTC.

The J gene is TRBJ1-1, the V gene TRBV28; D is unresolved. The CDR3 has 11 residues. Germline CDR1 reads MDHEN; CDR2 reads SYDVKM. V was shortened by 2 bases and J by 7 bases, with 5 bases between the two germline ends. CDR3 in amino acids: CASSLRDEAFF. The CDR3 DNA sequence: TGTGCCAGCAGTTTACGAGATGAAGCTTTCTTT.

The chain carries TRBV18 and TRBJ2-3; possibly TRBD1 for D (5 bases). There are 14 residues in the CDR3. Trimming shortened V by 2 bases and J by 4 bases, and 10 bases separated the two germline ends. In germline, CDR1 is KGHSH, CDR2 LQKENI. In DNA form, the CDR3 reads TGTGCCAGCTCACCAACAGGTGGGCCAGATACGCAGTATTTT. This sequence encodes CASSPTGGPDTQYF.

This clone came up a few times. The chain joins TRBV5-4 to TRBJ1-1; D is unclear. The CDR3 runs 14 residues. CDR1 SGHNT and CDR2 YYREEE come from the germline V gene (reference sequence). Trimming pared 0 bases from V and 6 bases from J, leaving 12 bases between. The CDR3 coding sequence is TGTGCCAGCAGCTTGGAGCAGGTTCGCGCTGAAGCTTTCTTT. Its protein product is CASSLEQVRAEAFF. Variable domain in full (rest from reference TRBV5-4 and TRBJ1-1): ETGVTQSPTHLIKTRGQQVTLRCSSQSGHNTVSWYQQALGQGPQFIFQYYREEENGRGNFPPRFSGLQFPNYSSELNVNALELDDSALYLCASSLEQVRAEAFFGQGTRLTVV.

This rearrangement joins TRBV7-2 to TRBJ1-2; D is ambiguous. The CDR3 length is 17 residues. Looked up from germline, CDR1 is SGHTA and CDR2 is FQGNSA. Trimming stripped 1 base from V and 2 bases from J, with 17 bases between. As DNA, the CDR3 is TGTGCCAGCAGCTTAGATCTAAGAGACTTCATAAACTATGGCTACACCTTC. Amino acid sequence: CASSLDLRDFINYGYTF.

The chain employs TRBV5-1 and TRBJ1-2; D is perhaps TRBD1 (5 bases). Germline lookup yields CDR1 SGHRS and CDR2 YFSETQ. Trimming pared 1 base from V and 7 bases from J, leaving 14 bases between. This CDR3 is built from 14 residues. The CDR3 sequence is CASSLKAGTGGYTF. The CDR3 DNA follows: TGCGCCAGCAGCTTGAAGGCGGGGACGGGTGGCTACACCTTC.

The CDR3 sequence: CASSLLGQGFDEQYF. The CDR3 nucleotides are TGTGCCAGTAGTCTCCTTGGCCAGGGTTTCGACGAGCAGTACTTC. The J gene is TRBJ2-7, the V gene TRBV19; D possibly corresponds to TRBD1 (5 bases). The V gene lost 5 bases and the J gene lost 5 bases, with 19 bases spanning the gap. The CDR3 loop spans 15 amino acids. Germline CDR1 reads LNHDA; CDR2 reads SQIVND (reference sequence).

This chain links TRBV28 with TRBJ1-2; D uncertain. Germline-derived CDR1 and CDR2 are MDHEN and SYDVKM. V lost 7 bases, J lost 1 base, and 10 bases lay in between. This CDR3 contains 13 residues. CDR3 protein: CASNNYRNYGYTF. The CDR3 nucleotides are TGTGCCAGCAACAACTACCGTAACTATGGCTACACCTTC.

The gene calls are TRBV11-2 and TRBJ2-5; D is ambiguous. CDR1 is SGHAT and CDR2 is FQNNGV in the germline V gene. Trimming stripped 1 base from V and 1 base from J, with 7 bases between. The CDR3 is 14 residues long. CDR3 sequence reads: CASSLGQTQETQYF. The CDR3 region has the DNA TGTGCCAGCAGCTTAGGACAAACCCAAGAGACCCAGTACTTC.

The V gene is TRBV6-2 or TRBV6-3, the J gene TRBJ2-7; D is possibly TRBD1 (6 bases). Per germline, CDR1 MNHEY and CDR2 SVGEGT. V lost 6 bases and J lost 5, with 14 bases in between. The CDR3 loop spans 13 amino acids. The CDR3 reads CASRPDRTHEQYF. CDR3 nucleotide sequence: TGTGCCAGCAGACCTGACAGGACCCACGAGCAGTACTTC.

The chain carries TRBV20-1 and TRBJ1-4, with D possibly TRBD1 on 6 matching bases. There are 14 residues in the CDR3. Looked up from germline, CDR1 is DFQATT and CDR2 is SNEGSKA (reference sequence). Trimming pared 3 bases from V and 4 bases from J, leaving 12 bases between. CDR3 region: CSASFRGLNEKLFF. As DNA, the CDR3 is TGCAGTGCTAGTTTCAGGGGCCTTAATGAAAAACTGTTTTTT.

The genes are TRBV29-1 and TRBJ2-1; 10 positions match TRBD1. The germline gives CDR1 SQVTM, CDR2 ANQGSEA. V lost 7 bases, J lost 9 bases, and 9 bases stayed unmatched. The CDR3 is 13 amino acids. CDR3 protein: CSARDRGFIEQFF. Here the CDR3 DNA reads TGCAGCGCACGGGACAGGGGTTTTATTGAGCAGTTCTTC.

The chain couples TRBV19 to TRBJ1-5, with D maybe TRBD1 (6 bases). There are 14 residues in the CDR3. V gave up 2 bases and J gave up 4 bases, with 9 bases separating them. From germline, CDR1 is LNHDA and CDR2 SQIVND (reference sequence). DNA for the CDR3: TGTGCCAGTAGTATAAGGACAGAAAATCAGCCCCAGCATTTT. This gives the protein CASSIRTENQPQHF.

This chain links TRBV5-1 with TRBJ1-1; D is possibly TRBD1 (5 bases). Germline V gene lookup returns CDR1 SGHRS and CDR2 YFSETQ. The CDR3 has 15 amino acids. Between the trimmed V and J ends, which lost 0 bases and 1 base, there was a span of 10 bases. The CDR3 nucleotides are TGCGCCAGCAGCTTGGACAGGTGGACGAACACTGAAGCTTTCTTT. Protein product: CASSLDRWTNTEAFF.